Listed below are T cell receptor beta chains from one sample, sequenced in a study of CD8 T cells in Susac syndrome. Using its own MiXCR run on the immunoSEQ multiplex PCR reads, TCRdb lists one record per CDR3 protein. The sample lists roughly 160,000 distinct CDR3 sequences; around 94% were seen once. Sequences were obtained from CD4+ T cells from PBMCs. The receptor set was obtained from a human donor in good health. The CDR3 runs from the conserved cysteine through the conserved F or W. D genes are given only for firm matches. Size tells how often a clone was seen (once, few, many) or the class of an expanded clone, and some rows leave it out.

d_call: -
clone_size: -
j_call: TRBJ2-7
v_call: TRBV5-4
cdr3_nt: TGTGCCAGCAGCAACCGGGACGGACCTCAGTACTTC
cdr3_aa: CASSNRDGPQYF

d_call: TRBD1
clone_size: -
j_call: TRBJ2-7
v_call: TRBV3-1
cdr3_nt: TGTGCCAGCAGCCTAGACAGGGTTGGCGAGCAGTACTTC
cdr3_aa: CASSLDRVGEQYF

d_call: TRBD1
clone_size: -
j_call: TRBJ2-1
v_call: TRBV20-1
cdr3_nt: TGCAGTGCTCCCGCCGGGACAGGGCGAAACAATGAGCAGTTCTTC
cdr3_aa: CSAPAGTGRNNEQFF

d_call: -
clone_size: -
j_call: TRBJ2-5
v_call: TRBV11-1
cdr3_nt: TGTGCCAGCAGCGGGAGTGTCGAGACCCAGTACTTC
cdr3_aa: CASSGSVETQYF

d_call: TRBD1
clone_size: -
j_call: TRBJ2-7
v_call: TRBV27
cdr3_nt: TGTGCCAGCAGTCGCGGGGACAGGGTTGGCGAGCAGTACTTC
cdr3_aa: CASSRGDRVGEQYF

d_call: -
clone_size: -
j_call: TRBJ2-2
v_call: TRBV3-1
cdr3_nt: TGTGCCAGCAGCCCACCTTTGTCAGGGGACAACACCGGGGAGCTGTTTTTT
cdr3_aa: CASSPPLSGDNTGELFF

d_call: -
clone_size: -
j_call: TRBJ2-3
v_call: TRBV29-1
cdr3_nt: TGCAGCGTTGAAGATCCTCTCACAGATACGCAGTATTTT
cdr3_aa: CSVEDPLTDTQYF

d_call: TRBD1
clone_size: once
j_call: TRBJ1-1
v_call: TRBV30
cdr3_nt: TGTGCCTGGCTCAGGGGGACACACACTGAAGCTTTCTTT
cdr3_aa: CAWLRGTHTEAFF

d_call: -
clone_size: -
j_call: TRBJ2-5
v_call: TRBV30
cdr3_nt: TGTGCCTGGTCGGGGGAGACCCAGTACTTC
cdr3_aa: CAWSGETQYF

d_call: -
clone_size: -
j_call: TRBJ1-5
v_call: TRBV2
cdr3_nt: TGTGCCAGCAATACTGAGGGGGGCAATCAGCCCCAGCATTTT
cdr3_aa: CASNTEGGNQPQHF

d_call: -
clone_size: once
j_call: TRBJ1-6
v_call: TRBV20-1
cdr3_nt: TGCAGTGCTCGAAGGGACGGGGATTCACCCCTCCACTTT
cdr3_aa: CSARRDGDSPLHF

d_call: -
clone_size: once
j_call: TRBJ2-1
v_call: TRBV27
cdr3_nt: TGTGCCAGCAGCTTGGACCGAAACTACAATGAGCAGTTCTTC
cdr3_aa: CASSLDRNYNEQFF

d_call: -
clone_size: -
j_call: TRBJ1-1
v_call: TRBV20-1
cdr3_nt: TGCAGTGCTAGGTCCGGGAACACTGAAGTTTTCTTT
cdr3_aa: CSARSGNTEVFF

d_call: -
clone_size: -
j_call: TRBJ2-5
v_call: TRBV20-1
cdr3_nt: TGCAGTGCTAGGAACCGGGTTAACTACCAAGAGACCCAGTACTTC
cdr3_aa: CSARNRVNYQETQYF

d_call: -
clone_size: -
j_call: TRBJ2-7
v_call: TRBV20-1
cdr3_nt: TGCAGTGCTAGAGACCCCCACGGGACCGAGCAGTACTTC
cdr3_aa: CSARDPHGTEQYF

d_call: -
clone_size: -
j_call: TRBJ2-5
v_call: TRBV5-6
cdr3_nt: TGTGCCAGCAGCTTGTCAGGCAGACAAGAGACCCAGTACTTC
cdr3_aa: CASSLSGRQETQYF

d_call: TRBD2
clone_size: -
j_call: TRBJ2-3
v_call: TRBV2
cdr3_nt: TGTGCCAGCAGCGGGGGGGCCGACTATACGCAGTATTTT
cdr3_aa: CASSGGADYTQYF

d_call: -
clone_size: -
j_call: TRBJ1-5
v_call: TRBV6-6
cdr3_nt: TGTGCCAGCAGTAAACAGGGCAATCAGCCCCAGCATTTT
cdr3_aa: CASSKQGNQPQHF

d_call: -
clone_size: -
j_call: TRBJ2-6
v_call: TRBV29-1
cdr3_nt: TGCAGCGTTGTTGGGACTGGGGCCAACGTCCTGACTTTC
cdr3_aa: CSVVGTGANVLTF

d_call: TRBD1
clone_size: -
j_call: TRBJ2-5
v_call: TRBV12-3/TRBV12-4
cdr3_nt: TGTGCCAGCAGTAACGGACAGGGTATGGAAGAGACCCAGTACTTC
cdr3_aa: CASSNGQGMEETQYF

d_call: -
clone_size: once
j_call: TRBJ1-3
v_call: TRBV20-1
cdr3_nt: TGCAGTGCTAGAGGGGTTTATGGAAACACCATATATTTT
cdr3_aa: CSARGVYGNTIYF

d_call: TRBD1
clone_size: -
j_call: TRBJ2-5
v_call: TRBV12-3/TRBV12-4
cdr3_nt: TGTGCCAGCAGTACCCGGACAGGGCGGGAGACCCAGTACTTC
cdr3_aa: CASSTRTGRETQYF

d_call: -
clone_size: -
j_call: TRBJ1-2
v_call: TRBV20-1
cdr3_nt: TGCAGTGCTAGAGTAACCTATTCTAACTATGGCTACACCTTC
cdr3_aa: CSARVTYSNYGYTF

d_call: TRBD1
clone_size: -
j_call: TRBJ2-7
v_call: TRBV29-1
cdr3_nt: TGCAGCGTTGAAGTCCAGGGGGCGGTATCCGAGCAGTACTTC
cdr3_aa: CSVEVQGAVSEQYF

d_call: -
clone_size: -
j_call: TRBJ1-2
v_call: TRBV7-9
cdr3_nt: TGTGCCAGCTCTCCGGCTGCAGGCTATGGCTACACCTTC
cdr3_aa: CASSPAAGYGYTF

d_call: -
clone_size: -
j_call: TRBJ2-7
v_call: TRBV12-3/TRBV12-4
cdr3_nt: TGTGCCAGCAGTTTATATGTGGGCTACGAGCAGTACTTC
cdr3_aa: CASSLYVGYEQYF

d_call: -
clone_size: once
j_call: TRBJ1-2
v_call: TRBV3-1
cdr3_nt: TGTGCCAGCAGCCAAGTTACCCAGGGGGGCTACACCTTC
cdr3_aa: CASSQVTQGGYTF

d_call: TRBD2
clone_size: -
j_call: TRBJ2-5
v_call: TRBV4-3
cdr3_nt: TGCGCCAGCAGCCGCGCGGGGGGCGGGGAGACCCAGTACTTC
cdr3_aa: CASSRAGGGETQYF

d_call: -
clone_size: -
j_call: TRBJ1-6
v_call: TRBV6-5
cdr3_nt: TGTGCCAGCAGCAGGGATCGGGATAATTCACCCCTCCACTTT
cdr3_aa: CASSRDRDNSPLHF

d_call: TRBD2
clone_size: -
j_call: TRBJ2-7
v_call: TRBV5-4
cdr3_nt: TGTGCCAGCAGGTCCGGGACGGGGGGGAGCTACGAGCAGTACTTC
cdr3_aa: CASRSGTGGSYEQYF

d_call: -
clone_size: -
j_call: TRBJ1-5
v_call: TRBV6-2/TRBV6-3
cdr3_nt: TGTGCCAGCAGTTACGGGGGGGCAAATCAGCCCCAGCATTTT
cdr3_aa: CASSYGGANQPQHF

d_call: -
clone_size: once
j_call: TRBJ1-2
v_call: TRBV25-1
cdr3_nt: TGTGCCAGCACCCAAGGGTGGGGGTATGATGGCTACACCTTC
cdr3_aa: CASTQGWGYDGYTF

d_call: -
clone_size: -
j_call: TRBJ2-3
v_call: TRBV7-9
cdr3_nt: TGTGCCAGCAGCTTAGAGGCGGGTATGACAGATACGCAGTATTTT
cdr3_aa: CASSLEAGMTDTQYF

d_call: TRBD1
clone_size: -
j_call: TRBJ1-1
v_call: TRBV15
cdr3_nt: TGTGCCACCAGCAAGACAGGGGCTGAAGCTTTCTTT
cdr3_aa: CATSKTGAEAFF

d_call: TRBD1
clone_size: -
j_call: TRBJ2-7
v_call: TRBV7-9
cdr3_nt: TGTGCCAGCCAGAAGGGGGCCGAGCAGTACTTC
cdr3_aa: CASQKGAEQYF

d_call: -
clone_size: -
j_call: TRBJ1-4
v_call: TRBV2
cdr3_nt: TGTGCCAGCAAGACAGCGAGGAGTGAAAAACTGTTTTTT
cdr3_aa: CASKTARSEKLFF

d_call: TRBD2
clone_size: -
j_call: TRBJ2-3
v_call: TRBV20-1
cdr3_nt: TGCAGTGCTGTCGGACTAGCGGGGCCAGATACGCAGTATTTT
cdr3_aa: CSAVGLAGPDTQYF

d_call: -
clone_size: -
j_call: TRBJ1-5
v_call: TRBV3-1
cdr3_nt: TGTGCCAGCAGCCAACAGGGTAGAGATCAGCCCCAGCATTTT
cdr3_aa: CASSQQGRDQPQHF

d_call: TRBD1
clone_size: once
j_call: TRBJ1-2
v_call: TRBV12-3/TRBV12-4
cdr3_nt: TGTGCCAGCAGTCACCGGACAGGGACCATTCCTTATGGCTACACCTTC
cdr3_aa: CASSHRTGTIPYGYTF

d_call: -
clone_size: -
j_call: TRBJ2-1
v_call: TRBV7-2
cdr3_nt: TGTGCCAGCAGCGGATATACAGGGAATGAGCAGTTCTTC
cdr3_aa: CASSGYTGNEQFF

d_call: -
clone_size: -
j_call: TRBJ1-2
v_call: TRBV29-1
cdr3_nt: TGCAGCGCTCACCAGGGGCTACGTGGCTACACCTTC
cdr3_aa: CSAHQGLRGYTF

d_call: -
clone_size: -
j_call: TRBJ2-2
v_call: TRBV30
cdr3_nt: TGTGCCTGGAGTGTACGGGGGCTGAACACCGGGGAGCTGTTTTTT
cdr3_aa: CAWSVRGLNTGELFF

d_call: -
clone_size: -
j_call: TRBJ1-6
v_call: TRBV27
cdr3_nt: TGTGCCAGCAGGGAGATGGATTCACCCCTCCACTTT
cdr3_aa: CASREMDSPLHF

d_call: TRBD1
clone_size: -
j_call: TRBJ2-1
v_call: TRBV9
cdr3_nt: TGTGCCAGCAGCACTAAGAGGGACAGAAACAATGAGCAGTTCTTC
cdr3_aa: CASSTKRDRNNEQFF

d_call: -
clone_size: -
j_call: TRBJ2-6
v_call: TRBV28
cdr3_nt: TGTGCCAGCAGCCAAGGAGTCCCTGGGGCCAACGTCCTGACTTTC
cdr3_aa: CASSQGVPGANVLTF

d_call: -
clone_size: -
j_call: TRBJ2-5
v_call: TRBV12-3/TRBV12-4
cdr3_nt: TGTGCCAGCAGTTTCCGTGACCAAGAGACCCAGTACTTC
cdr3_aa: CASSFRDQETQYF

d_call: TRBD1
clone_size: -
j_call: TRBJ1-1
v_call: TRBV4-3
cdr3_nt: TGCGCCAGCAGCCAGGACGCAGGGGGCACTGAAGCTTTCTTT
cdr3_aa: CASSQDAGGTEAFF

d_call: -
clone_size: -
j_call: TRBJ2-1
v_call: TRBV2
cdr3_nt: TGTGCCAGCAGTGGTTTGGGAACCTCCTACAATGAGCAGTTCTTC
cdr3_aa: CASSGLGTSYNEQFF

d_call: TRBD2
clone_size: -
j_call: TRBJ2-3
v_call: TRBV20-1
cdr3_nt: TGCAGTGCTGGCGGGGGGGACACAGATACGCAGTATTTT
cdr3_aa: CSAGGGDTDTQYF

d_call: -
clone_size: -
j_call: TRBJ1-1
v_call: TRBV3-1
cdr3_nt: TGTGCCAGCAGCCAGTACGGCGGGGGTGAAGCTTTCTTT
cdr3_aa: CASSQYGGGEAFF

d_call: TRBD1
clone_size: -
j_call: TRBJ2-5
v_call: TRBV6-5
cdr3_nt: TGTGCCAGCAGTTACCACCCTCCCGGGACAGGGGTGGAGACCCAGTACTTC
cdr3_aa: CASSYHPPGTGVETQYF

d_call: TRBD1
clone_size: -
j_call: TRBJ1-1
v_call: TRBV12-3/TRBV12-4
cdr3_nt: TGTGCCAGCAGCTTGGGACAGGGGCGGGTAACTGAAGCTTTCTTT
cdr3_aa: CASSLGQGRVTEAFF

d_call: -
clone_size: -
j_call: TRBJ2-1
v_call: TRBV9
cdr3_nt: TGTGCCAGCAGCATAGACAGTTTTCGTGAGCAGTTCTTC
cdr3_aa: CASSIDSFREQFF

d_call: -
clone_size: once
j_call: TRBJ1-1
v_call: TRBV29-1
cdr3_nt: TGCAGCGTTGAAGATAGAGGTGAAGCTTTCTTT
cdr3_aa: CSVEDRGEAFF

d_call: TRBD1
clone_size: -
j_call: TRBJ1-4
v_call: TRBV20-1
cdr3_nt: TGCAGTGCTAGATCGGGACAGGGAGCGGGGGAAAAACTGTTTTTT
cdr3_aa: CSARSGQGAGEKLFF

d_call: -
clone_size: -
j_call: TRBJ1-6
v_call: TRBV7-9
cdr3_nt: TGTGCCAGCAGCTTAGATGGGGGGCGCAAACTCCACTTT
cdr3_aa: CASSLDGGRKLHF

d_call: -
clone_size: -
j_call: TRBJ2-6
v_call: TRBV20-1
cdr3_nt: TGCAGTGCTAGAGATGGATCGACTGGGGCCAACGTCCTGACTTTC
cdr3_aa: CSARDGSTGANVLTF

d_call: -
clone_size: -
j_call: TRBJ1-1
v_call: TRBV29-1
cdr3_nt: TGCAGCGGGACAGCGAACACTGAAGCTTTCTTT
cdr3_aa: CSGTANTEAFF